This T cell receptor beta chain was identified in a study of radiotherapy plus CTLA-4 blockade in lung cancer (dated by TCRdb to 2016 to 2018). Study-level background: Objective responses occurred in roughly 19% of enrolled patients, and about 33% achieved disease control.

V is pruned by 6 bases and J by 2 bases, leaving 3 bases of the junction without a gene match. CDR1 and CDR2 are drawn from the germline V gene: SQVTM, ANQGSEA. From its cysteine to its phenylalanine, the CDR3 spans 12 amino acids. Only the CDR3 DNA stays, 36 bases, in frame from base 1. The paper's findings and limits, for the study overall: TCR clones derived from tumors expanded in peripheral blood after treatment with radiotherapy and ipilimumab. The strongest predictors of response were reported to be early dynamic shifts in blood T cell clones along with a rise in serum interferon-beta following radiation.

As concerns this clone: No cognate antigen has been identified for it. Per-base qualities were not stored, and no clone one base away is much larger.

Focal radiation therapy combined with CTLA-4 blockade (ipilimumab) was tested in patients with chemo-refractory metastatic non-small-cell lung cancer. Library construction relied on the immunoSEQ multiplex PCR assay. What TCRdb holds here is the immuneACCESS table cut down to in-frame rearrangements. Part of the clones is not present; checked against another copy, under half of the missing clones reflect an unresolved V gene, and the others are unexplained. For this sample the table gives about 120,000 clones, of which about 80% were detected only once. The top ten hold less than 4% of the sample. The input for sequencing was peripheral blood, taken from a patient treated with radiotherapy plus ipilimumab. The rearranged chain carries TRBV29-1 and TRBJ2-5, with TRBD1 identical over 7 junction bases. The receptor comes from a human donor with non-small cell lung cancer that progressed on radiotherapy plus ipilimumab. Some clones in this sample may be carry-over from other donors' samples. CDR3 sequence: CSVRGPQETQYF. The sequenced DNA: TGCAGCGTGAGGGGGCCTCAAGAGACCCAGTACTTC.